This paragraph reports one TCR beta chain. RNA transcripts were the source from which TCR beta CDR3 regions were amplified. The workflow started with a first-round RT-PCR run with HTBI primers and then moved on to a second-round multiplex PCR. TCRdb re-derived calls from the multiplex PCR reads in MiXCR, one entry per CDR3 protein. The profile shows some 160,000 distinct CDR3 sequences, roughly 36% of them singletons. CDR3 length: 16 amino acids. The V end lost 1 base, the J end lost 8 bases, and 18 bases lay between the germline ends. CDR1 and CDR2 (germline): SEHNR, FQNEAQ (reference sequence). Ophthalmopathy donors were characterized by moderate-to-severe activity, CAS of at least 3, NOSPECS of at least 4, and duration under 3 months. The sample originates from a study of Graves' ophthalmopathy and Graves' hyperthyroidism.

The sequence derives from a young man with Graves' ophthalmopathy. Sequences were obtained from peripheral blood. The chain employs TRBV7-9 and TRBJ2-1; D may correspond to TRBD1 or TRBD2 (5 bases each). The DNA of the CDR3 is TGTGCCAGCAGCTTAGGAACGAGGGGTAGCGACGATGAGCAGTTCTTC. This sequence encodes CASSLGTRGSDDEQFF.